A single sample gave rise to the 22 T cell receptor beta chains below, sequenced in a study of blood T cell repertoires in COVID-19. TCRdb's table, derived via immunoSEQ multiplex PCR, lists solely in-frame clones and lacks some. The sample has about 170,000 clones; over 85% are singletons. The sequenced sample consisted of peripheral blood. Receptors were obtained from a woman between 45 and 65 years old with acute or convalescent COVID-19.

The chain carries TRBV2 and TRBJ2-1; 12 bases line up with TRBD2. Germline V CDR1 and CDR2: SNHLY, FYNNEI. CDR3 size: 13 residues. After removal of 7 bases from V and 11 bases from J, the junction contained 6 bases not matched to a gene. CDR3 protein: CASIPLAGGQQFF. The CDR3 DNA sequence: TGTGCCAGCATTCCTCTAGCGGGGGGGCAGCAGTTCTTC.

This clone was seen once. V usage is TRBV2 and J usage is TRBJ1-3, with 7 bases fitting TRBD1. The CDR3 totals 16 residues. Per the germline V gene, CDR1 is SNHLY and CDR2 is FYNNEI. Germline trimming cut 6 bases from V and 0 bases from J; bases unmatched to any gene: 8. The CDR3 DNA is TGTGCCAGCAGGGAACGGGGACAGATCTCTGGAAACACCATATATTTT. Residues: CASRERGQISGNTIYF.

The chain uses TRBV28 and TRBJ1-5, with D uncertain. Germline values: CDR1 MDHEN, CDR2 SYDVKM. CDR3 length equals 13 residues. V gave up 6 bases and J gave up 5 bases, with 11 bases separating them. The CDR3 here is CASRRVQYQPQHF. CDR3 DNA: TGTGCCAGCAGGCGGGTCCAATATCAGCCCCAGCATTTT.

The genes are TRBV7-2 and TRBJ1-1, with D possibly being TRBD1 (5 bases). The CDR3 totals 12 residues. The ends were cut back, 1 base at V and 10 bases at J, with 10 bases in the middle. Germline V CDR1 and CDR2: SGHTA, FQGNSA. CDR3 sequence reads: CASSLERGPAFF. The CDR3 nucleotides read TGTGCCAGCAGCTTAGAAAGGGGTCCAGCTTTCTTT.

V is TRBV30 and J is TRBJ2-5; D ambiguous. The CDR3 runs 10 residues. CDR1 is GTSNPN, CDR2 SVGIG, per germline (reference sequence). The V end was cut by 2 bases, the J end by 5 bases, with 3 bases between. The CDR3 loop reads CAWSRETQYF. Written as DNA, the CDR3 is TGTGCCTGGAGTCGGGAGACCCAGTACTTC.

The genes are TRBV2 and TRBJ2-1; 7 bases map to TRBD1. With V trimmed by 2 bases and J by 7 bases, 14 bases remained unmatched. Germline assignment: CDR1 SNHLY and CDR2 FYNNEI. The CDR3 is made up of 17 amino acids. The CDR3 nucleotides read TGTGCCAGCAGTGAAAAGACCCTAGACAGGGTAGATAATGAGCAGTTCTTC. This translates into CASSEKTLDRVDNEQFF.

The chain uses TRBV7-8 and TRBJ2-7, with D perhaps matching TRBD1 (5 bases). V was cut by 8 bases and J by 10 bases, with 21 bases left in between. There are 13 residues in the CDR3. CDR1 and CDR2 from the germline V gene are SGHVS and FQNEAQ. CDR3 in amino acids: CASDPDRTTAQYF. In nucleotides, the CDR3 is TGTGCCAGCGACCCAGACAGAACGACCGCACAGTACTTC. Full variable domain (outside the CDR3, taken from reference TRBV7-8 and TRBJ2-7): GAGVSQSPRYKVAKRGQDVALRCDPISGHVSLFWYQQALGQGPEFLTYFQNEAQLDKSGLPSDRFFAERPEGSVSTLKIQRTQQEDSAVYLCASDPDRTTAQYFGPGTRLTVT.

V usage is TRBV7-9 and J usage is TRBJ2-2; 7 nucleotides match TRBD2. Looked up from germline, CDR1 is SEHNR and CDR2 is FQNEAQ (reference sequence). The V gene end was trimmed by 1 base and the J gene end by 7 bases; junction bases not matched to a gene: 9. CDR3 size: 16 residues. The DNA for the CDR3 is TGTGCCAGCAGCTTAGTAGGGCTAGCGGCGAACGGGGAGCTGTTTTTT. Protein sequence: CASSLVGLAANGELFF. Full variable domain (remainder filled in from reference TRBV7-9 and TRBJ2-2): DTGVSQNPRHKITKRGQNVTFRCDPISEHNRLYWYRQTLGQGPEFLTYFQNEAQLEKSRLLSDRFSAERPKGSFSTLEIQRTEQGDSAMYLCASSLVGLAANGELFFGEGSRLTVL.

This chain uses TRBV7-3 with TRBJ1-5, with 8 nucleotides matching TRBD1. This CDR3 has 13 residues. Germline V gene data show CDR1 as SGHTA and CDR2 as FQGTGA. V was pared by 5 bases and J by 5 bases, with 2 bases of the junction left unmatched. CDR3 in DNA: TGTGCCAGCAGCCAGGACAGGGATCAGCCCCAGCATTTT. Translation: CASSQDRDQPQHF.

The rearrangement uses TRBV28 and TRBJ1-4; D unclear. CDR3 length equals 16 residues. V dropped 3 bases and J dropped 0 bases, with 11 bases sitting between them. Germline V gives CDR1 MDHEN, CDR2 SYDVKM. The CDR3 loop is CASSLRRITTNEKLFF. DNA for the CDR3: TGTGCCAGCAGTTTGAGGCGAATAACAACTAATGAAAAACTGTTTTTT.

The genes are TRBV30 and TRBJ1-6; 8 bases align to TRBD1. With 5 bases clipped from V and 7 bases from J, the junction kept 4 bases outside the gene matches. CDR3 size: 13 residues. Germline V gene lookup returns CDR1 GTSNPN and CDR2 SVGIG (reference sequence). This chain's CDR3 is CAWDRGLNSPLHF. The CDR3 coding sequence is TGTGCCTGGGACAGGGGCCTAAATTCACCCCTCCACTTT.

The chain has TRBV7-2 and TRBJ2-5, with 9 bases matching TRBD2. The germline CDR1 and CDR2 sequences are SGHTA and FQGNSA. The CDR3 length is 16 residues. V lost 0 bases and J lost 4; bases outside the gene matches: 6. In DNA form, the CDR3 reads TGTGCCAGCAGCTTAGCGCCTGGTAGCGGGAGAGAGACCCAGTACTTC. Translating gives CASSLAPGSGRETQYF.

The V gene is TRBV14, the J gene TRBJ2-2; 7 nucleotides line up with TRBD1. CDR1 SGHDN and CDR2 FVKESK come from the germline V gene. This CDR3 contains 14 residues. The ends lost 6 bases at V and 5 bases at J; junction bases unmatched: 6. In DNA, the CDR3 is TGTGCCAGCAGGCCCACAGGGGCAACCGGGGAGCTGTTTTTT. Protein sequence: CASRPTGATGELFF.

The chain employs TRBV10-3 and TRBJ2-1, with D perhaps TRBD1 (6 bases). Germline-derived CDR1 and CDR2 are ENHRY and SYGVKD. This CDR3 has 13 amino acids. V was shortened by 0 bases and J by 6 bases, with 6 bases between the two germline ends. CDR3 protein: CAISESGGNEQFF. The CDR3 region has the DNA TGTGCCATCAGTGAGTCAGGGGGCAATGAGCAGTTCTTC.

J is TRBJ2-7 and V is TRBV18; no clear D gene. The germline gives CDR1 KGHSH, CDR2 LQKENI. Trimming cost V 0 bases and J 4 bases, with 7 bases left between them. This CDR3 is 13 amino acids long. The CDR3 loop reads CASSPPRQYEQYF. The CDR3 DNA reads TGTGCCAGCTCACCACCGCGGCAGTACGAGCAGTACTTC.

The chain combines TRBV3-1 (or the pseudogene TRBV3-2) with TRBJ1-5; 9 positions match TRBD1. V gave up 1 base and J gave up 3 bases; unmatched junction bases: 4. The CDR3 loop spans 16 amino acids. Germline V lookup: CDR1 LGHDT, CDR2 YNNKEL (reference sequence). The CDR3 region has the DNA TGTGCCAGCAGCCAAGGGGGACAGGGTAACAATCAGCCCCAGCATTTT. Translated: CASSQGGQGNNQPQHF.

This clone was observed once. CDR3 nucleotides: TGTGCCAGCTCCCTCGGAGGCGGAAACACCATATATTTT. Protein: CASSLGGGNTIYF. The chain uses TRBV12-3 or TRBV12-4 and TRBJ1-3; D gene uncertain. Trimming left V 8 bases short and J 4 bases short, with 12 bases between. There are 13 residues in the CDR3.

The gene calls are TRBV7-3 and TRBJ1-2, with D possibly TRBD1 on 5 matching bases. V was pared by 2 bases and J by 7 bases, with 11 bases between. Germline V lookup: CDR1 SGHTA, CDR2 FQGTGA. This CDR3 has 13 residues. CDR3 region: CASSLGQGGGYTF. The CDR3 nucleotides read TGTGCCAGCAGCTTAGGGCAGGGCGGTGGCTACACCTTC.

V and J are TRBV3-1 (or the pseudogene TRBV3-2) and TRBJ1-1, with TRBD1 as a possible D gene (6 bases). The CDR3 has 19 amino acids. The germline gives CDR1 LGHDT, CDR2 YNNKEL (reference sequence). Trimming stripped 3 bases from V and 0 bases from J, with 23 bases between. The CDR3, as DNA: TGTGCCAGCAGCCAGTCAAGGGGCAGGGGACGTTACATGAACACTGAAGCTTTCTTT. This encodes CASSQSRGRGRYMNTEAFF.

V is TRBV12-5 and J is TRBJ1-1, with D uncertain. CDR1 is LGHNT, CDR2 FRNRAP, per germline. The CDR3 runs 14 residues. Trimming took 0 bases from V and 6 from J, leaving 11 bases between them. The CDR3 DNA follows: TGTGCTAGTGGTTTGGTACGTGGAGAGCCTGAAGCTTTCTTT. Amino acid sequence: CASGLVRGEPEAFF.

This clone came up once. The genes are TRBV3-1 (or the pseudogene TRBV3-2) and TRBJ1-1, with 7 bases lining up with TRBD1. Germline CDR1 reads LGHDT; CDR2 reads YNNKEL (reference sequence). The CDR3 has 14 residues. J was trimmed by 7 bases and V by 2 bases; bases with no gene match: 7. CDR3 DNA sequence: TGTGCCAGCAGCCAACACCGGGACAGATTTGAAGCTTTCTTT. Protein product: CASSQHRDRFEAFF.

In its sample, this clone was seen a few times. J is TRBJ1-1 and V is TRBV5-6; possible D gene TRBD1, 6 bases. Trimming cost V 0 bases and J 4 bases, with 13 bases left between them. Germline V gene sequence: CDR1 SGHDT, CDR2 YYEEEE. The CDR3 totals 15 residues. CDR3 nucleotide sequence: TGTGCCAGCAGCTTGGTGCAGGGGTGGAGCACTGAAGCTTTCTTT. This translates into CASSLVQGWSTEAFF.